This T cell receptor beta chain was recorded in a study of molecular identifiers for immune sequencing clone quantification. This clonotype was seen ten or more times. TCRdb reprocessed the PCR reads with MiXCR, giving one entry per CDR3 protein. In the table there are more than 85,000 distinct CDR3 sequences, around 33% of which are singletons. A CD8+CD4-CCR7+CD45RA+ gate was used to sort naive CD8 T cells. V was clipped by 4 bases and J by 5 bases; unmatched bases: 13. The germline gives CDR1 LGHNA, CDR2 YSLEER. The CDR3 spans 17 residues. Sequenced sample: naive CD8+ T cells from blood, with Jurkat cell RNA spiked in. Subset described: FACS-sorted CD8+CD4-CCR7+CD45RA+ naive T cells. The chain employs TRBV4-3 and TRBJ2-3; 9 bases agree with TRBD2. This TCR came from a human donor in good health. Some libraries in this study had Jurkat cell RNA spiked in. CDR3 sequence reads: CASSRSTSGIWVDTQYF. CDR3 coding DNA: TGCGCCAGCAGCCGATCGACTAGCGGAATCTGGGTAGATACGCAGTATTTT.